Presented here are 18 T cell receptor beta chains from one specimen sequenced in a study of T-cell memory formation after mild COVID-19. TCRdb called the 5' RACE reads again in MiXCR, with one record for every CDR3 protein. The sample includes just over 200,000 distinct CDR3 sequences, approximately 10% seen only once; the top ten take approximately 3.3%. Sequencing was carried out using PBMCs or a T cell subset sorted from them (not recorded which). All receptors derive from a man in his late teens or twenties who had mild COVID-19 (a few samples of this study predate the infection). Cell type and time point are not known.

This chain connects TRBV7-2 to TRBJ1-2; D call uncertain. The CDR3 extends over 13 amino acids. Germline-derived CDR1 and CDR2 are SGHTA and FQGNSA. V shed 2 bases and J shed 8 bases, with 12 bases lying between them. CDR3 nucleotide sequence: TGTGCCAGCAGCTTATTTGAGGGCGGAGGCTACACCTTC. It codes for CASSLFEGGGYTF. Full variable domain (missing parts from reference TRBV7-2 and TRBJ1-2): GAGVSQSPSNKVTEKGKDVELRCDPISGHTALYWYRQSLGQGLEFLIYFQGNSAPDKSGLPSDRFSAERTGGSVSTLTIQRTQQEDSAVYLCASSLFEGGGYTFGSGTRLTVV.

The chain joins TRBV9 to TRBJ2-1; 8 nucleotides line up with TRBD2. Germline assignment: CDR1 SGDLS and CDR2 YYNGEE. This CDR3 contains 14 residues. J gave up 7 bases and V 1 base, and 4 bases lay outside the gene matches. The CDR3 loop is CASSVSGGANEQFF. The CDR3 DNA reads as TGTGCCAGCAGCGTATCGGGGGGGGCTAATGAGCAGTTCTTC.

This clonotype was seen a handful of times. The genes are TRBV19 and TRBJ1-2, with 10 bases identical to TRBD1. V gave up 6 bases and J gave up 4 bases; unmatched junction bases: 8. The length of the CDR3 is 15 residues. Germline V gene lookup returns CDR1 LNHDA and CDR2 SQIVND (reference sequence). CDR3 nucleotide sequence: TGTGCCAGTAGACCGGGACAGGGGACTATCTATGGCTACACCTTC. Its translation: CASRPGQGTIYGYTF.

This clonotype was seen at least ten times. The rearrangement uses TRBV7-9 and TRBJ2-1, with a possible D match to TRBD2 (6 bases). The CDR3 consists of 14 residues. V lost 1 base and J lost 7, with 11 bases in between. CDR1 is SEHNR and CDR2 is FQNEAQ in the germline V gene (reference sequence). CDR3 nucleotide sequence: TGTGCCAGCAGCTTAGTTGGAGGGTGGAATGAGCAGTTCTTC. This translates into CASSLVGGWNEQFF.

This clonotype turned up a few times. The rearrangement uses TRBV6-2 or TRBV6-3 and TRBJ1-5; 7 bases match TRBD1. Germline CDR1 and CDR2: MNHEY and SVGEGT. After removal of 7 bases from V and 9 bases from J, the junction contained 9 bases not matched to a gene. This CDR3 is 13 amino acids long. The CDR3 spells CASTQDRLGPQHF. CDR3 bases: TGTGCCAGCACCCAGGACAGGCTTGGGCCCCAGCATTTT.

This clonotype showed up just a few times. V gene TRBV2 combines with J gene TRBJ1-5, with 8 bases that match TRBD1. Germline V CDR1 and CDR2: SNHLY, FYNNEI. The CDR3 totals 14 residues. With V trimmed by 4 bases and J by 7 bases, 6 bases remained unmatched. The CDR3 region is CASSGSGGLQPQHF. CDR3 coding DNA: TGTGCCAGCAGTGGTTCAGGGGGCTTACAGCCCCAGCATTTT. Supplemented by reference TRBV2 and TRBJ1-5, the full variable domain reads EPEVTQTPSHQVTQMGQEVILRCVPISNHLYFYWYRQILGQKVEFLVSFYNNEISEKSEIFDDQFSVERPDGSNFTLKIRSTKLEDSAMYFCASSGSGGLQPQHFGDGTRLSIL.

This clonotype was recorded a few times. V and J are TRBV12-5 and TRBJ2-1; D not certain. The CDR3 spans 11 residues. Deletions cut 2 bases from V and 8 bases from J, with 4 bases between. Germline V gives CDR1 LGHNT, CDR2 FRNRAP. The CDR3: CASGLRDEQFF. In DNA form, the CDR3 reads TGTGCTAGTGGTTTGCGGGATGAGCAGTTCTTC.

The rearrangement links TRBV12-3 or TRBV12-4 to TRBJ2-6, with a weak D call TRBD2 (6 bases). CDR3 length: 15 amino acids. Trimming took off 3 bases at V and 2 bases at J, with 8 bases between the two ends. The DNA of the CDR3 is TGTGCCAGCAGTTTTTGGGGGGCTGGGGCCAACGTCCTGACTTTC. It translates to CASSFWGAGANVLTF.

Here the CDR3 reads CSARDVGHPSNQPQHF. Here the CDR3 DNA reads TGCAGTGCTAGAGATGTAGGACACCCTAGCAATCAGCCCCAGCATTTT. The chain recombines TRBV20-1 with TRBJ1-5; possibly TRBD1 for D (5 bases). V lost 0 bases and J 0 bases, leaving 12 bases between the germline ends. Per the germline V gene, CDR1 is DFQATT and CDR2 is SNEGSKA (reference sequence). The CDR3 length is 16 residues.

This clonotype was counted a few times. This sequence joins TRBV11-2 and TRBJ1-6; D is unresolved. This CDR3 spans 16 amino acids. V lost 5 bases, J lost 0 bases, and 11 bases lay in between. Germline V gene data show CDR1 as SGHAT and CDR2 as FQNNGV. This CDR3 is CASSLIQSSYNSPLHF. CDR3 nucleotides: TGTGCCAGCAGCCTTATACAGAGCTCCTATAATTCACCCCTCCACTTT.

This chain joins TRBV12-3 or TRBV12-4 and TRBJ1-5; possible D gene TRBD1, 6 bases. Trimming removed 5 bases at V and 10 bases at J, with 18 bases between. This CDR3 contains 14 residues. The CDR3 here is CASSTYRDVEPQHF. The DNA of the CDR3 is TGTGCCAGCAGTACTTACAGGGATGTCGAACCCCAGCATTTT.

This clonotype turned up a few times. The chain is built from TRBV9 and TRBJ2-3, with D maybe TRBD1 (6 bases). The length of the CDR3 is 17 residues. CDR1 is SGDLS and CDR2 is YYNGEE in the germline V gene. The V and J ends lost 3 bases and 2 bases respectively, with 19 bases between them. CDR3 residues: CASSGEPGHLFTDTQYF. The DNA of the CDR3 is TGTGCCAGCAGCGGTGAGCCGGGACACCTCTTCACAGATACGCAGTATTTT. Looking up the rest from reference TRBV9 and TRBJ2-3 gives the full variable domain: DSGVTQTPKHLITATGQRVTLRCSPRSGDLSVYWYQQSLDQGLQFLIQYYNGEERAKGNILERFSAQQFPDLHSELNLSSLELGDSALYFCASSGEPGHLFTDTQYFGPGTRLTVL.

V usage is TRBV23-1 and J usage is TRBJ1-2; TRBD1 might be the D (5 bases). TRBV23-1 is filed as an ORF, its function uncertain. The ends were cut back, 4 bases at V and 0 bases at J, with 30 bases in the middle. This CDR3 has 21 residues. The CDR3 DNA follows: TGCGCCAGCAGTCGGGGGACGGCGGTAAAGTTTTTTGTGGGCGCTAACTATGGCTACACCTTC. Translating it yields CASSRGTAVKFFVGANYGYTF.

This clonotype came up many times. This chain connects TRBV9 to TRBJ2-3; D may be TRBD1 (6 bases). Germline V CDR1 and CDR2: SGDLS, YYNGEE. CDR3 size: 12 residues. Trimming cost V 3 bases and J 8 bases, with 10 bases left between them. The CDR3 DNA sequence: TGTGCCAGCAGCGGGACAGTTGGTACGCAGTATTTT. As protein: CASSGTVGTQYF.

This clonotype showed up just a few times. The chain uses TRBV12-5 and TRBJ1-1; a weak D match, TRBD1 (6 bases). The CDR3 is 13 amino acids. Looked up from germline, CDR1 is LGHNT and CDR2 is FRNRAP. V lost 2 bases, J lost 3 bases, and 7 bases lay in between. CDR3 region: CASGLTGYTEAFF. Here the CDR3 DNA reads TGTGCTAGTGGTTTGACAGGGTACACTGAAGCTTTCTTT.

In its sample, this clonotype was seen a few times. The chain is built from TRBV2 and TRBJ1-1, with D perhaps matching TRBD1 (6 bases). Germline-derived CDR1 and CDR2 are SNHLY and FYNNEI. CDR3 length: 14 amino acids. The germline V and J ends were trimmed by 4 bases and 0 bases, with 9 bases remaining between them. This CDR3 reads CASSAQGMNTEAFF. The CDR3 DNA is TGTGCCAGCAGTGCGCAGGGGATGAACACTGAAGCTTTCTTT.

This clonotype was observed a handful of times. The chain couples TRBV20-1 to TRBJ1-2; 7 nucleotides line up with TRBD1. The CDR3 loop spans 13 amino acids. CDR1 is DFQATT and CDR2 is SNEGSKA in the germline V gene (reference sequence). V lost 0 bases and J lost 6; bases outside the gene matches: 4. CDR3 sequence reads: CSARDYRGHGYTF. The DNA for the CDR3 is TGCAGTGCTAGAGACTACAGGGGACATGGCTACACCTTC.

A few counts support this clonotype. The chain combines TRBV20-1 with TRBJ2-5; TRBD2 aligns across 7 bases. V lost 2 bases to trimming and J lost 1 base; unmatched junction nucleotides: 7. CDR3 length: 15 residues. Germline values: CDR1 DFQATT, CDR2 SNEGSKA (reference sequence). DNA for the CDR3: TGCAGTGCTAGAACCCAGGGCGGGGGCCAAGAGACCCAGTACTTC. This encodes CSARTQGGGQETQYF.